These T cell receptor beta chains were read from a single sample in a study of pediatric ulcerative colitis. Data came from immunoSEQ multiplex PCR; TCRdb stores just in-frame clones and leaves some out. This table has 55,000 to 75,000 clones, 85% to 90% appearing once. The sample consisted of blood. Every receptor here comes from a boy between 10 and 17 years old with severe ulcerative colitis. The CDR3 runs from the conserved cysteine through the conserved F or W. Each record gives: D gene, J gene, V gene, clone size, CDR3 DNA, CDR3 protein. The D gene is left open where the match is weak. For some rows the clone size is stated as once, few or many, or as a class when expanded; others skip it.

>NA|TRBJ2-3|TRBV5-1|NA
TGCGCCAGCAGCTTGGTCGGGGACATAGATACGCAGTATTTT
CASSLVGDIDTQYF
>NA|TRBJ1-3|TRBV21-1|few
TGTGCCAGCAGCAGAGCTCAGGGGATAGGAAACACCATATATTTT
CASSRAQGIGNTIYF
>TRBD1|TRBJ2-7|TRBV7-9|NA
TGTGCCAGCAGTCCCAGGGGGCCCGGAATCTACGAGCAGTACTTC
CASSPRGPGIYEQYF
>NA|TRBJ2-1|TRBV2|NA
TGTGCCAGCACGGCGGGCGTTTACAATGAGCAGTTCTTC
CASTAGVYNEQFF
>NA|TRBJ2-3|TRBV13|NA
TGTGCCAGCAGCCTACGGCTCCCAGATACGCAGTATTTT
CASSLRLPDTQYF
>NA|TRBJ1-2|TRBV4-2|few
TGTGCCAGCAGCCAAGATGGGATCGATGGCTACACCTTC
CASSQDGIDGYTF
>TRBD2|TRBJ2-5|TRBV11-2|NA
TGTGCCAGCAGCTTAGCCCGGGGACTAGCGGCGCAAGAGACCCAGTACTTC
CASSLARGLAAQETQYF
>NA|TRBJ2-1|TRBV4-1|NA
TGCGCCAGCAGTCACAAAAGTCAAAGTCTAGCGTCCTATGAGCAGTTCTTC
CASSHKSQSLASYEQFF
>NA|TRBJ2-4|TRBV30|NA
TGTGCCTGGACCCAGGACAGCAAAAACATTCAGTACTTC
CAWTQDSKNIQYF
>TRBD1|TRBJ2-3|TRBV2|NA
TGTGCCAGCAGTGAAGAAGTAGGGACAGGGGGGTCCACAGATACGCAGTATTTT
CASSEEVGTGGSTDTQYF
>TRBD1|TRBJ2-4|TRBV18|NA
TGTGCCAGCTCACCTCAGGGGGCGCGGATAGCCAAAAATATTCAGTACTTC
CASSPQGARIAKNIQYF
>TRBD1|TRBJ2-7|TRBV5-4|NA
TGTGCCAGCAGTAGACAGGGGAATAGCTACGAGCAGTACTTC
CASSRQGNSYEQYF
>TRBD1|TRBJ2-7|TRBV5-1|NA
TGCGCCAGCAGCTTGGAGACAGGGGGCTACGAGCAGTACTTC
CASSLETGGYEQYF
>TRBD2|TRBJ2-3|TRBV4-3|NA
TGCGCCAGCAGCCAAGTCCTAGCGGGAGCGGAAGATACGCAGTATTTT
CASSQVLAGAEDTQYF
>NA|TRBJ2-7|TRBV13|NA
TGCGCCAGCAGCCCCTCAGATAAGCTGAACTCCTACGAGCAGTACTTC
CASSPSDKLNSYEQYF
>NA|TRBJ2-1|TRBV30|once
TGTGCCTGGAGTGCGAGCTCCTACAATGAGCAGTTCTTC
CAWSASSYNEQFF
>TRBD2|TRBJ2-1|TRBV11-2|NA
TGTGCCAGCAGCTTGATTGGAGCGGGAGGGCTTTATTCCTACAATGAGCAGTTCTTC
CASSLIGAGGLYSYNEQFF
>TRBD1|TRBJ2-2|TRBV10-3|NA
TGTGCCATCAGCCGGACAGGGGTGATCACCGGGGAGCTGTTTTTT
CAISRTGVITGELFF
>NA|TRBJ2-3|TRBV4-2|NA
TGTGCCAGCAGCCCTCTAGAGGGGAGCGGAGATACGCAGTATTTT
CASSPLEGSGDTQYF
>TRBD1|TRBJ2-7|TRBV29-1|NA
TGCAGCGTTCTAGGGGGGGGACAGGGACACTACGAGCAGTACTTC
CSVLGGGQGHYEQYF
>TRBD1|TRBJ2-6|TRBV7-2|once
TGTGCCAGCAGCTCACCGGGACAGCAAAACTCTGGGGCCAACGTCCTGACTTTC
CASSSPGQQNSGANVLTF
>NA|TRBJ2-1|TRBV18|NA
TGTGCCAGCTCCCTCGGTGCAGGGCTAAATGAGCAGTTCTTC
CASSLGAGLNEQFF
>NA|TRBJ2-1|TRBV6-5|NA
TGTGCCAGCGGGGAGGAGCCCTCCTACAATGAGCAGTTCTTC
CASGEEPSYNEQFF
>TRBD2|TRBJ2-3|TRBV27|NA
TGTGCCAGCAGTTTAAGCGGGAGAACAGATACGCAGTATTTT
CASSLSGRTDTQYF
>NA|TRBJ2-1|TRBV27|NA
TGTGCCAGCGGACCTGTCCCGTACAATGAGCAGTTCTTC
CASGPVPYNEQFF
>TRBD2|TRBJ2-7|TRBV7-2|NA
TGTGCCAGCAGCCCTCTAGCGGACTCCTACGAGCAGTACTTC
CASSPLADSYEQYF
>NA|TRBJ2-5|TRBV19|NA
TGTGCCAGTAGTGCCGGACCGATATTTCAAGAGACCCAGTACTTC
CASSAGPIFQETQYF
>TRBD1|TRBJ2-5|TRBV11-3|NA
TGTGCCAGCAGCAAAGCCCCATGGGACAGGGTTGAAGAGACCCAGTACTTC
CASSKAPWDRVEETQYF
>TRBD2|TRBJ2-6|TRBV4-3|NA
TGCGCCAGCAGCCAAGACAGCGGGACTCGGTCTGGGGCCAACGTCCTGACTTTC
CASSQDSGTRSGANVLTF
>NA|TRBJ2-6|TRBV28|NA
TGTGCCAGCAGTCCTGGCCTCTCTGGGGCCAACGTCCTGACTTTC
CASSPGLSGANVLTF
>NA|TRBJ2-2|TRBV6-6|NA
TGTGCCAGCAGTAGTTCCAACACCGGGGAGCTGTTTTTT
CASSSSNTGELFF
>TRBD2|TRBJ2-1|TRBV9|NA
TGTGCCAGCAGCAGCACTAGCGGGAGCAATGAGCAGTTCTTC
CASSSTSGSNEQFF
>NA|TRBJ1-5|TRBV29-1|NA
TGCAGCGTTGGTGATAGCAATCAGCCCCAGCATTTT
CSVGDSNQPQHF
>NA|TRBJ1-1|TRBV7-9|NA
TGTGCCAGCAGCTATGGGGGGTGGAACACTGAAGCTTTCTTT
CASSYGGWNTEAFF
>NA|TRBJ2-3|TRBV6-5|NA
TGTGCCAGCCTCAGCCCGGGGGCAGATACGCAGTATTTT
CASLSPGADTQYF
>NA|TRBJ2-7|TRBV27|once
TGTGCCAGCAGTCCCCGACAGAGTAATCCCTACGAGCAGTACTTC
CASSPRQSNPYEQYF
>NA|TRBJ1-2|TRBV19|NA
TGTGCCAGTACCCCTAACCCCGACAGGATCCTTGGCTACACCTTC
CASTPNPDRILGYTF
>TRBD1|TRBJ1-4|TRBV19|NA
TGTGCCAGTAGTTCCCGACAGGGAACTAATGAAAAACTGTTTTTT
CASSSRQGTNEKLFF
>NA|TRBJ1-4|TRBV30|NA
TGTGCCTGGAACCCGGCAACTAATGAAAAACTGTTTTTT
CAWNPATNEKLFF
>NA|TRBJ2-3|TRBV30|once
TGTGCCTGGAGTCTAGGGGGCACAGATACGCAGTATTTT
CAWSLGGTDTQYF
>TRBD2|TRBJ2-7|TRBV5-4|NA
TGTGCCAGCAGCCCGGTGGGACTAGCGGGGACCTACGAGCAGTACTTC
CASSPVGLAGTYEQYF
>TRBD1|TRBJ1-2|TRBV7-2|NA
TGTGCCAGCAGCTCTACGGACAGGGTGGACACCTTC
CASSSTDRVDTF
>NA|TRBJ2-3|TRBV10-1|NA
TGCGCCAGCAGCGATAGGCAGGAAGATACGCAGTATTTT
CASSDRQEDTQYF
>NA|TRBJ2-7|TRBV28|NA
TGTGCCAGCGAGGGCGGGATCTCCTACGAGCAGTACTTC
CASEGGISYEQYF
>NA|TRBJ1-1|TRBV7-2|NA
TGTGCCAGCAGCCCTGGGGGGAACACTGAAGCTTTCTTT
CASSPGGNTEAFF
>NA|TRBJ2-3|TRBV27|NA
TGTGCCAGCAGTTTTCAGTACTTTAGCACAGATACGCAGTATTTT
CASSFQYFSTDTQYF
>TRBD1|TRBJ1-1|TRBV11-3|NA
TGTGCCAGCAGCTTAGGGACAGGCACACAAGCTTTCTTT
CASSLGTGTQAFF
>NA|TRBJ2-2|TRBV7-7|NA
TGTGCTAGCAGCCGGGACCCAACCGGGGAGCTGTTTTTT
CASSRDPTGELFF
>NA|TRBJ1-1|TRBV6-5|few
TGTGCCAGCACCTCCCGGACGGCAATACAAGAAGCTTTCTTT
CASTSRTAIQEAFF
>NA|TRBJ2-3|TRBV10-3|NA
TGTGCCATCAGTGAGTCGTACAGGGGGGGCGTGGATACGCAGTATTTT
CAISESYRGGVDTQYF
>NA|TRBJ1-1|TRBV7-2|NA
TGTGCCAGCAGCTTAGTCCGCGGGGGTGGAATTAGAAACGCTTTCTTT
CASSLVRGGGIRNAFF
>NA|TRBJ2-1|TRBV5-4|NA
TGTGCCAGCAGCTTCCGGGGGAGACGGACGGTAAATGAGCAGTTCTTC
CASSFRGRRTVNEQFF
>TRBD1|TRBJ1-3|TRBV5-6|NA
TGTGCCAGCAGCCGGGACAGAACTGGAAACACCATATATTTT
CASSRDRTGNTIYF